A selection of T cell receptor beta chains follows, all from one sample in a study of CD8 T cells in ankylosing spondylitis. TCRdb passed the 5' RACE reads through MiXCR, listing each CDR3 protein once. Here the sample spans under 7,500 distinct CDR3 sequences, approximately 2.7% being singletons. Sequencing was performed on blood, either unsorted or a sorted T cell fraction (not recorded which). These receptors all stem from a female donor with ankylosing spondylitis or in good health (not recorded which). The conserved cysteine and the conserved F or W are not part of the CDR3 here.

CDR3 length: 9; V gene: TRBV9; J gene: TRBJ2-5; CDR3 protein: ASSSSGTQY
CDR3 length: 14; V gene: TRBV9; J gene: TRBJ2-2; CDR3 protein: ASSPQGGANTGELF
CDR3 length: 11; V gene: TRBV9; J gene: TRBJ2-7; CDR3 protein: ASSVFGGYEQY
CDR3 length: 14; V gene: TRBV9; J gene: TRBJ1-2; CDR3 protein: ASSRTRTNTNYGYT
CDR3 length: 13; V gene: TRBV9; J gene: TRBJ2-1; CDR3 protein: ASSGGTSGYNEQF
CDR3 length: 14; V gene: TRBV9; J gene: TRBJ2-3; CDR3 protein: ASSVAGQGLLDTQY
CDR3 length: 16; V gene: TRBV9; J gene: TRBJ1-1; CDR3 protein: ASSAENRGPEMNTEAF
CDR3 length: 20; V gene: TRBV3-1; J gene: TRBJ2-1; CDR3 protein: ASSPGPGWASGGGSSYNEQF
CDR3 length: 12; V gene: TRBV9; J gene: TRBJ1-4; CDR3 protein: ASSATGGDEKLF
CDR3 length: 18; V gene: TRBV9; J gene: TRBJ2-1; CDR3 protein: ASSASVPGLAGGPTNEQF
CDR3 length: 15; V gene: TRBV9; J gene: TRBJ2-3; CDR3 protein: ASSRSGAGLGADTQY
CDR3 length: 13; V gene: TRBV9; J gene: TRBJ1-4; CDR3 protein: ASSVAGALNEKLF
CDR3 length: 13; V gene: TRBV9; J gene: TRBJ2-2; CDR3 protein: ASSTRTGIGGELF
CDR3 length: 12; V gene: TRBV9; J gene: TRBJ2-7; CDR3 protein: ASSGRDGSYEQY
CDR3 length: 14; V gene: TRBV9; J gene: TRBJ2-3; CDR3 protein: ASSAGTSGRADTQY
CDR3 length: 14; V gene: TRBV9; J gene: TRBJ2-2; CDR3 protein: ASGGQSSGSGGELF
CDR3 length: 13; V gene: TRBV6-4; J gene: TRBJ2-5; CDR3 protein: ASNRRKGPQETQY
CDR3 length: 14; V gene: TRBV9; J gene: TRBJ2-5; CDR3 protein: ASSVDSSVGKETQY
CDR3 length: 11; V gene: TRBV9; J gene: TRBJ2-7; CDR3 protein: ASSPRTGAEQY
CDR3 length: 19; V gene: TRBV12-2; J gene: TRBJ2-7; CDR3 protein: ASRLALFGGTGPPMGYEQY
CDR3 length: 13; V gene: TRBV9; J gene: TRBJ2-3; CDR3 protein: ASSVSSGSTDTQY
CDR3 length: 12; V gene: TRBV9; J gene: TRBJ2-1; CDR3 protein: ASSGGGTYNEQF
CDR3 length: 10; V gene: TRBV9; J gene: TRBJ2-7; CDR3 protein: ASSATGIEQY
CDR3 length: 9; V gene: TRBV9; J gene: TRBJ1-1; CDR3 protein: ASSAGTEAF
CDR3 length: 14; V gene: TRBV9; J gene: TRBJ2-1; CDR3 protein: ASSVEGQIPYNEQF
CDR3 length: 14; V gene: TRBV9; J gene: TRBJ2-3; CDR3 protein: ASSPSGLAPTDTQY
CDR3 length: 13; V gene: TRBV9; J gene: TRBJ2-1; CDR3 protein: ASSVVGGVYNEQF
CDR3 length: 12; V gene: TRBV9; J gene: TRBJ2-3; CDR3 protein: ASSVDGSTDTQY
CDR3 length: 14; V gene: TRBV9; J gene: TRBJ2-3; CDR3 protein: ASSVATRGDTDTQY
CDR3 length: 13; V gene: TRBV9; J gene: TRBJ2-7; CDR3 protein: ASSKDRGYSYEQY
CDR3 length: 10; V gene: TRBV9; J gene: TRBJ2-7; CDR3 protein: ASSAQGYEQY
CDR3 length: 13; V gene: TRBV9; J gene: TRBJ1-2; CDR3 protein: ASSARIQAGGAYT
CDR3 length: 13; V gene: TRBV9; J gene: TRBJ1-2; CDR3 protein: ASSKGQGYNYGYT
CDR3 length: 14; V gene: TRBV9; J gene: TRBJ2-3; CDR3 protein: ASSLRSFDSADTQY
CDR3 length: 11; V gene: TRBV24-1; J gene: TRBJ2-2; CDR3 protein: ATQYTTGRELF
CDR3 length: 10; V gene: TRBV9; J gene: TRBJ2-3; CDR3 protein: ASSVEGRVQY
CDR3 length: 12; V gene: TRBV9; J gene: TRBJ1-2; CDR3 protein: ASSGQGANYGYT
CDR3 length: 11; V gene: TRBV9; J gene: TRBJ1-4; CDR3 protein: ASSGRTDEKLF
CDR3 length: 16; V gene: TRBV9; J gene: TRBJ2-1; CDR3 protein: ASSRTPTGHLSYNEQF
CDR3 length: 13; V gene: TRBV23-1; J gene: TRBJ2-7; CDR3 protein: ASSQPDRTPYEQY
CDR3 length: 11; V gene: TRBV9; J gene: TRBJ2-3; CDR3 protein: ASSVGEVYTQY
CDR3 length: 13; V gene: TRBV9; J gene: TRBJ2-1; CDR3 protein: ASRDLADDNNEQF
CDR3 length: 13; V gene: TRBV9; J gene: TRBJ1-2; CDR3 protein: ASSVAMTGDYGYT
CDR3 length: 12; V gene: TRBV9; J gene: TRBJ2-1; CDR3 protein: ASSVADSYNEQF
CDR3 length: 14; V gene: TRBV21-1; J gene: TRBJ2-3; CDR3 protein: ASSKGDRGPTDTQY
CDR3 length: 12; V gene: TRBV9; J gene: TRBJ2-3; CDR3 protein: ASSVASSTDTQY
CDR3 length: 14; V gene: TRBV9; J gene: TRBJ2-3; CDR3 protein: ASSVYFIASTDTQY
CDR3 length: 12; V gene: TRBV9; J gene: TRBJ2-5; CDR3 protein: ASSVATGFETQY
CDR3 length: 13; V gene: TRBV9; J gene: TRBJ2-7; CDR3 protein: ASSVGGGDPPEQY
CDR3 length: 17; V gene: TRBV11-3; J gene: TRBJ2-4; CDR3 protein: ASSLVSGTGDLAKNIQY
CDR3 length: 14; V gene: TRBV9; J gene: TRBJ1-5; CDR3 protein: ASSQGGTDFNQPQH
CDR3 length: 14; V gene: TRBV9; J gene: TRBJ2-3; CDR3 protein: ASSVEAGASTDTQY